This TCR beta chain was documented in a study of T cells in Graves' hyperthyroidism and ophthalmopathy. TCR beta CDR3 regions were amplified from RNA. Primed by the HTBI set, a first-round RT-PCR was run on the TCR CDR3. A single record per CDR3 protein comes from TCRdb applying MiXCR to the multiplex PCR reads. In the table there are roughly 660,000 distinct CDR3 sequences, 17% of which are singletons. The V and J ends lost 0 bases and 8 bases, in that order; junction bases with no gene match: 8. CDR3 size: 15 residues. The germline V gene has CDR1 SGDLS and CDR2 YYNGEE. Notes on the study in general: In the blood, most expanded thyroid clonotypes above 0.001 appeared as well.

Patients were aged 18 to 65, had disease duration under 2 months, and had newly diagnosed hyperthyroidism. Based on clinical symptoms, serum thyroxine and TRAb, thyroid ultrasound and orbital computed tomography, diagnoses were reached. The PBMCs were taken from less than 11 ml of fresh peripheral blood. In its sample, this clonotype was seen a few times. Its specificity is not known. The chain employs TRBV9 and TRBJ1-3, with 7 bases fitting TRBD1. The sequenced sample consisted of blood. The source is a middle-aged man with Graves' hyperthyroidism. CDR3 protein: CASSVETGWIDTIYF. The DNA for the CDR3 is TGTGCCAGCAGCGTAGAGACAGGGTGGATTGACACCATATATTTT.